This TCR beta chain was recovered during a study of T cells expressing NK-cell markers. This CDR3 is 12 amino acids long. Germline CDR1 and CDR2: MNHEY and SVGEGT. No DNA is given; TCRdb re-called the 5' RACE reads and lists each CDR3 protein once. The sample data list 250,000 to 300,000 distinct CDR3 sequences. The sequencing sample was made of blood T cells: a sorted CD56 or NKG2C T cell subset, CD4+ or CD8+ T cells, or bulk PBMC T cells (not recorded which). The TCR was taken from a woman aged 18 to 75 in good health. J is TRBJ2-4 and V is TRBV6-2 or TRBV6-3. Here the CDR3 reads CASSYSKGIQYF.